This TCR beta chain derives from a study of blood T cell repertoires in COVID-19. Study details: Nucleic acid was either cDNA or gDNA, and it came from T cells, B-cell-depleted T cells, or PBMCs.

Assay: immunoSEQ multiplex PCR; the TCRdb copy retains only in-frame clones and omits some. The sample shows more than 250,000 clones, around 89% of them seen only once. This CDR3 has 16 residues. CDR1 is MNHEY, CDR2 SMNVEV, per germline (reference sequence). V lost 4 bases to trimming and J lost 7 bases; unmatched junction nucleotides: 10. Self-reported history from a screening survey and questionnaire set each donor's cohort. The clonotype was recovered from a woman between 40 and 50 years old with acute COVID-19. Sequencing was carried out using PBMCs or T cells enriched from blood (not recorded which). This chain links TRBV27 with TRBJ2-7, with 13 bases that match TRBD2. The chain's CDR3 is CASSSETSGRFFEQYF. For the CDR3, the DNA is TGTGCCAGCAGTTCCGAGACTAGCGGGAGGTTTTTTGAGCAGTACTTC.